Below, 5 T cell receptor beta chains from the same sample are listed, as sequenced in a study of OX40 agonist ivuxolimab in advanced cancers. Only in-frame clones appear in the TCRdb table, and some are missing; sequencing was by immunoSEQ multiplex PCR. This table holds 72,000 or so clones, about 90% found once. This specimen was CD4+ or CD8+ T cells sorted from blood, taken in a trial of the OX40 agonist ivuxolimab. These TCRs come from an adult with an advanced solid tumor such as melanoma, head and neck, liver or kidney cancer.

The V and J genes are TRBV2 and TRBJ2-3, with D hard to call. With 6 bases removed from V and 0 bases from J, the gap between germline ends came to 7 bases. Germline V CDR1 and CDR2: SNHLY, FYNNEI. The CDR3 runs to 13 residues. The CDR3: CASRRPSTDTQYF. The CDR3 nucleotides read TGTGCCAGCAGACGACCTAGCACAGATACGCAGTATTTT.

V usage is TRBV2 and J usage is TRBJ2-4; 10 nucleotides align to TRBD1. The CDR3 covers 13 residues. Germline values: CDR1 SNHLY, CDR2 FYNNEI. The junction had 5 bases not matched to a gene; V was cut back by 8 bases and J by 7 bases. CDR3 loop: CASGGTGVNIQYF. The CDR3 bases are TGTGCCAGCGGAGGGACAGGGGTGAACATTCAGTACTTC.

V and J are TRBV6-1 and TRBJ2-7; 13 positions agree with TRBD2. The CDR3 is made up of 15 amino acids. J gave up 2 bases and V 6 bases, and 4 bases lay outside the gene matches. Germline lookup yields CDR1 MNHNS and CDR2 SASEGT. CDR3 amino acids: CASRETSGRAYEQYF. The CDR3 coding sequence is TGTGCCAGCAGAGAAACTAGCGGGAGGGCCTACGAGCAGTACTTC.

The chain combines TRBV19 with TRBJ2-4; D is uncertain. The CDR3 runs to 15 residues. Trimming removed 5 bases at V and 3 bases at J, with 14 bases between. From germline, CDR1 is LNHDA and CDR2 SQIVND (reference sequence). The CDR3 nucleotides read TGTGCCAGTAGTCCAAGGGCTATCAGCAAAAACATTCAGTACTTC. This sequence encodes CASSPRAISKNIQYF.

The V call is TRBV7-3, the J call TRBJ2-2, with 7 bases that match TRBD2. The CDR3 loop spans 13 amino acids. The V segment lost 2 bases and the J segment 6 bases; nucleotides outside the gene matches: 0. Germline V gene lookup returns CDR1 SGHTA and CDR2 FQGTGA. The CDR3 DNA reads TGTGCCAGCAGCTTAGCGGGAGCCGGGGAGCTGTTTTTT. This codes for CASSLAGAGELFF.